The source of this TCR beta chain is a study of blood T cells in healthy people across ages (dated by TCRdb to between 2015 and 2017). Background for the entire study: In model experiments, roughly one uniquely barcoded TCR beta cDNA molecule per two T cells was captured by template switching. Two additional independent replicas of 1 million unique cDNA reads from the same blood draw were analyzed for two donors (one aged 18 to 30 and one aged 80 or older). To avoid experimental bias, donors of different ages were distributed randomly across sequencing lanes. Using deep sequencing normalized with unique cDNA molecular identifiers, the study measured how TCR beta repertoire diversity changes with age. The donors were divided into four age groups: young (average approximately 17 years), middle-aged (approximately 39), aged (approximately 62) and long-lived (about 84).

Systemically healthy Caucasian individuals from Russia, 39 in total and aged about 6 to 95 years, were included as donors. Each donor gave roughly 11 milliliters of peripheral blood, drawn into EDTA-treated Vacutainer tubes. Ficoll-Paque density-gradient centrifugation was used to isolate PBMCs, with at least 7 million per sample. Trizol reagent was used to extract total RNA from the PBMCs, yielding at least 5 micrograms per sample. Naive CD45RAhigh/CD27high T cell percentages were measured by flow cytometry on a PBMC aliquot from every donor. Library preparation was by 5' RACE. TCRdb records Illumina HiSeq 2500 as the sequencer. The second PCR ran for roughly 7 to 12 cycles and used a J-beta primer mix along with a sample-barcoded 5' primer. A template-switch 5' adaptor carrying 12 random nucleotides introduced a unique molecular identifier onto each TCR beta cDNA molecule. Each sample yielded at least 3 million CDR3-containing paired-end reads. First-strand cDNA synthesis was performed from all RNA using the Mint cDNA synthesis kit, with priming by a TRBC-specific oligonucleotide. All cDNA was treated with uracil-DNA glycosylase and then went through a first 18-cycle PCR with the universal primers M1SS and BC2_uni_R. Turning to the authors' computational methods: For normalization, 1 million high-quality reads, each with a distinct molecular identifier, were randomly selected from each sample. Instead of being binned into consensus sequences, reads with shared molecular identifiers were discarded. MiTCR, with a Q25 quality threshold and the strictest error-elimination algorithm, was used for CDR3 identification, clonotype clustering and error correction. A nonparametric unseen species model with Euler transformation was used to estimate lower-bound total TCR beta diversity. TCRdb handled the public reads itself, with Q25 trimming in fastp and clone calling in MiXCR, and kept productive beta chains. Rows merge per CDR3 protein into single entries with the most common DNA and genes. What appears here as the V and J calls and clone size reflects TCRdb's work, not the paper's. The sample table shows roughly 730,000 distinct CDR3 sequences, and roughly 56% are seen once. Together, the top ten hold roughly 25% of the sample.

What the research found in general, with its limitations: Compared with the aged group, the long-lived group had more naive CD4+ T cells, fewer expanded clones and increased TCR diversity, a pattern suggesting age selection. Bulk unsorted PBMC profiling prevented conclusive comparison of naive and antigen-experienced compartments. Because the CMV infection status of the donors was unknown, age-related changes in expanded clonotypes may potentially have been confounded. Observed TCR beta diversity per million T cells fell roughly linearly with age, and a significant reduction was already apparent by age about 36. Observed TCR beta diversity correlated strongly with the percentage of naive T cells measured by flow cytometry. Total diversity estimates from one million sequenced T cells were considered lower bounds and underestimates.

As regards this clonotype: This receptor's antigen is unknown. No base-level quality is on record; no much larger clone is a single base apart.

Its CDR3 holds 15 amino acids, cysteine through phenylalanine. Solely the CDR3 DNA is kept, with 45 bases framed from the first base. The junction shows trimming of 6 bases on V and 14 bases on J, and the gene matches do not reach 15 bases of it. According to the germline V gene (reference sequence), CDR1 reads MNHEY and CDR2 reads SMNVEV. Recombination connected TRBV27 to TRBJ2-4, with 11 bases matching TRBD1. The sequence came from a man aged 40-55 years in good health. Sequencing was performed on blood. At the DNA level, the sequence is TGTGCCAGCAGAACAATGAAGGACAGGGGGCATACGGAGTACTTC. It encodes CASRTMKDRGHTEYF.